Following are 12 T cell receptor beta chains from one sample sequenced in a study of radiation and T cells in renal cell carcinoma. Time point of the sample: blood 4 weeks post-SBRT, at nephrectomy. The treatment: 15 Gy SBRT to primary tumor, nephrectomy 4 weeks later. Sequencing was performed with immunoSEQ multiplex PCR; in TCRdb, only in-frame clones are kept and a portion is missing. Of some 150,000 clones listed, approximately 86% are singletons. The source was blood, collected from a patient whose treatment included radiotherapy and nephrectomy. The receptors originated from a woman aged 45-60 years with renal cell carcinoma.

The chain combines TRBV2 with TRBJ2-1, with D unresolved. Germline V gene lookup returns CDR1 SNHLY and CDR2 FYNNEI. V dropped 1 base and J dropped 9 bases, with 7 bases sitting between them. The CDR3 spans 12 residues. The chain's CDR3 is CASSEGVGEQFF. The CDR3 region has the DNA TGTGCCAGCAGTGAAGGGGTGGGTGAGCAGTTCTTC.

This chain connects TRBV6-4 to TRBJ2-3, with unresolved D. Germline CDR1 reads MRHNA; CDR2 reads SNTAGT. The CDR3 length is 16 residues. V lost 5 bases to trimming and J lost 2 bases, with 17 bases between them. The CDR3 loop is CASSNPRAPHTDTQYF. Written as DNA, the CDR3 is TGTGCCAGCAGTAACCCAAGGGCTCCTCACACAGATACGCAGTATTTT.

As regards this clone: Other DNA sequences in the same sample also yield this CDR3. V is TRBV7-2 and J is TRBJ2-7, with D perhaps being TRBD1 or TRBD2 (5 bases each). Trimming shortened V by 3 bases and J by 3 bases, and 6 bases separated the two germline ends. Germline lookup yields CDR1 SGHTA and CDR2 FQGNSA. The CDR3 loop spans 12 amino acids. The CDR3 nucleotides read TGTGCCAGCAGCTTGGGGGTCTACGAGCAGTACTTC. Protein product: CASSLGVYEQYF.

The count of this clone is one. The chain combines TRBV7-9 with TRBJ2-5; no clear D gene. Trimming took off 2 bases at V and 7 bases at J, with 8 bases between the two ends. Germline V gene sequence: CDR1 SEHNR, CDR2 FQNEAQ (reference sequence). There are 12 residues in the CDR3. CDR3 sequence reads: CASSLLTGTQYF. CDR3 DNA sequence: TGTGCCAGCAGCTTACTCACTGGGACCCAGTACTTC.

The chain links TRBV7-2 to TRBJ1-1; 8 nucleotides line up with TRBD1. The CDR3 runs to 13 residues. The junction had 2 bases not matched to a gene; V was cut back by 5 bases and J by 3 bases. Germline V gene data show CDR1 as SGHTA and CDR2 as FQGNSA. The CDR3 spells CASSTGGDTEAFF. The CDR3 bases are TGTGCCAGCAGCACAGGGGGTGACACTGAAGCTTTCTTT.

The genes are TRBV7-6 and TRBJ2-3; D gene ambiguous. Germline assignment: CDR1 SGHVS and CDR2 FNYEAQ. V gave up 8 bases and J gave up 6 bases, with 9 bases separating them. CDR3 length: 11 amino acids. CDR3 bases: TGTGCCAGCGGTTCAATGGATACGCAGTATTTT. This sequence encodes CASGSMDTQYF.

The chain is built from TRBV11-2 and TRBJ2-3; D gene uncertain. Trimming shortened V by 5 bases and J by 4 bases, and 16 bases separated the two germline ends. This CDR3 is 15 amino acids long. Germline CDR1 SGHAT, CDR2 FQNNGV. The CDR3 DNA reads TGTGCCAGCAGCCCTAACCCGATCTCTGCAGATACGCAGTATTTT. Translated: CASSPNPISADTQYF.

This clone has only one observation. The chain employs TRBV28 and TRBJ1-1; the D is unclear. V was trimmed by 7 bases and J by 4 bases, leaving 13 bases between them. This CDR3 is 13 amino acids long. The germline gives CDR1 MDHEN, CDR2 SYDVKM. The CDR3 DNA sequence: TGTGCCAGCATTATTGGCGAGGGCACTGAAGCTTTCTTT. Its protein is CASIIGEGTEAFF.

This sequence joins TRBV6-4 and TRBJ2-1, with D tentatively TRBD2 (5 bases). Per germline, CDR1 MRHNA and CDR2 SNTAGT. The length of the CDR3 is 14 residues. V was cut by 6 bases and J by 7 bases, with 16 bases left in between. CDR3 protein: CASSREFGLNEQFF. The CDR3 DNA reads TGTGCCAGCAGCCGGGAATTTGGATTGAATGAGCAGTTCTTC.

This clone was recorded a few times. This chain uses TRBV27 with TRBJ1-5; no firm D call. V was cut by 2 bases and J by 5 bases, with 7 bases left in between. Germline V lookup: CDR1 MNHEY, CDR2 SMNVEV (reference sequence). The CDR3 covers 13 residues. The CDR3 DNA reads as TGTGCCAGCAGTTTAGTGTTAGATCAGCCCCAGCATTTT. Translated, it gives CASSLVLDQPQHF.

J is TRBJ1-2 and V is TRBV28, with D uncertain. Germline-derived CDR1 and CDR2 are MDHEN and SYDVKM. Trimming pared 6 bases from V and 6 bases from J, leaving 5 bases between. There are 10 residues in the CDR3. CDR3 loop: CASRSNGYTF. Written as DNA, the CDR3 is TGTGCCAGCAGGAGCAATGGCTACACCTTC.

CDR3 in DNA: TGTGCCAGCATCGGGAGGACAGGGGGCTCCTACGAGCAGTACTTC. Its protein is CASIGRTGGSYEQYF. The chain joins TRBV13 to TRBJ2-7; 10 nucleotides line up with TRBD1. J gave up 0 bases and V 7 bases, and 6 bases lay outside the gene matches. Germline V gene data show CDR1 as PRHDT and CDR2 as FYEKMQ (reference sequence). The CDR3 has 15 amino acids.